Each of the 24 T cell receptor beta chains below was sequenced from the same sample in a study of tumor-infiltrating lymphocytes in primary liver carcinoma. Constant-region priming of around 530 ng total RNA yielded TCR beta cDNA. Slightly modified ARM-PCR with three nested multiplex PCR rounds yielded TCR beta libraries. Rounds one and two of PCR, each of 10 cycles, were primed with TRBV1-TRBV30 forward primers and a C-beta reverse primer. TCRdb itself ran the multiplex PCR reads through MiXCR, one entry per CDR3 protein. The sample shows some 30,000 distinct CDR3 sequences, around 71% of them seen only once. Co-extracted RNA and DNA came from roughly 20-30 mg of unsorted bulk tissue. Sequenced: liver tumor tissue from sampling region 3. Subset described: tumor region T3, left-lateral pole. These receptors originate from a woman aged 25 to 39 with primary liver carcinoma and hepatitis B virus infection.

This clonotype was picked up many times. This chain uses TRBV9 with TRBJ2-3; D gene unclear. Trimming took off 3 bases at V and 2 bases at J, with 7 bases between the two ends. The CDR3 has 13 amino acids. From germline, CDR1 is SGDLS and CDR2 YYNGEE. CDR3 DNA: TGTGCCAGCAGCGAGGCAGACACAGATACGCAGTATTTT. Translation: CASSEADTDTQYF.

As concerns this clonotype: No conserved phenylalanine or tryptophan ends this CDR3, so it is likely a read error. V is TRBV6-5 and J is TRBJ2-2, with 7 positions matching TRBD1. CDR1 and CDR2 (germline): MNHEY, SVGAGI. The V segment lost 5 bases and the J segment 4 bases; nucleotides outside the gene matches: 7. This CDR3 is 15 amino acids long. In DNA, the CDR3 is TGTGCCAGCAGTCCACGGACAGGATTCACCGGGGAGCTGTTTTGT. As protein: CASSPRTGFTGELFC.

This clonotype occurred many times. The genes are TRBV29-1 and TRBJ2-5; TRBD2 aligns across 8 bases. V gave up 7 bases and J gave up 0 bases; unmatched junction bases: 4. The CDR3 extends over 13 amino acids. CDR1 and CDR2 (germline): SQVTM, ANQGSEA. In nucleotides, the CDR3 is TGCAGCGCTTTTAGCGGGAACCAAGAGACCCAGTACTTC. Its translation: CSAFSGNQETQYF. The full variable domain, completed using reference TRBV29-1 and TRBJ2-5, is SAVISQKPSRDICQRGTSLTIQCQVDSQVTMMFWYRQQPGQSLTLIATANQGSEATYESGFVIDKFPISRPNLTFSTLTVSNMSPEDSSIYLCSAFSGNQETQYFGPGTRLLVL.

Concerning this clonotype: The missing conserved phenylalanine or tryptophan at the end of this CDR3 makes a read error likely. V gene TRBV6-4 combines with J gene TRBJ2-2; D may match TRBD1 or TRBD2 (5 bases each). Germline loops: CDR1 MRHNA, CDR2 SNTAGT. With 0 bases removed from V and 4 bases from J, the gap between germline ends came to 9 bases. The length of the CDR3 is 15 residues. This CDR3 is CASSDSEGITGELFL. The CDR3 DNA follows: TGTGCCAGCAGTGACTCCGAGGGGATCACCGGGGAGCTGTTTTTA.

About this clonotype itself: One junction end disagrees with the germline gene, perhaps due to a read error. This chain links TRBV5-4 with TRBJ2-2; D possibly corresponds to TRBD2 (5 bases). Germline-derived CDR1 and CDR2 are SGHNT and YYREEE (reference sequence). This CDR3 region has 16 residues. CDR3 in DNA: TGTGCCAGCAGCAGCTCTGGAAGTGCTATCACCGGGGAGCTGGTTTTT. It specifies CASSSSGSAITGELVF.

On this clonotype itself: The CDR3 carries no conserved terminal phenylalanine or tryptophan, so it likely arises from a read error. V usage is TRBV11-2 and J usage is TRBJ2-5; D is perhaps TRBD2 (6 bases). Germline loops: CDR1 SGHAT, CDR2 FQNNGV. CDR3 length: 16 residues. The ends were cut back, 5 bases at V and 2 bases at J, with 18 bases in the middle. For the CDR3, the DNA is TGTGCCAGCAGCCCCTATGACGGGAGAATACAAGAGACCCAGTACTTA. Protein product: CASSPYDGRIQETQYL.

This clonotype occurred a few times. The CDR3 DNA reads TGTGCCAGCAGCTTAGCGCTTCAGGGTGGGGAGCAGTACTTC. Amino acid sequence: CASSLALQGGEQYF. The V and J genes are TRBV7-2 and TRBJ2-7; D possibly corresponds to TRBD1 (5 bases). CDR3 length equals 14 residues. Trimming cost V 0 bases and J 7 bases, with 13 bases left between them. Germline V gene lookup returns CDR1 SGHTA and CDR2 FQGNSA. Variable domain in full (rest from reference TRBV7-2 and TRBJ2-7): GAGVSQSPSNKVTEKGKDVELRCDPISGHTALYWYRQSLGQGLEFLIYFQGNSAPDKSGLPSDRFSAERTGGSVSTLTIQRTQQEDSAVYLCASSLALQGGEQYFGPGTRLTVT.

V and J are TRBV6-1 and TRBJ2-7; D is possibly TRBD2 (7 bases). The germline CDR1 and CDR2 sequences are MNHNS and SASEGT. Trimming left V 8 bases short and J 6 bases short, with 20 bases between. The CDR3 contains 14 residues. The CDR3 region has the DNA TGTGCCAGCCGGAGTGGGGGGGCTCTTCTCGAGCAGTACTTC. Translation: CASRSGGALLEQYF.

This clonotype appeared once. Without the conserved terminal phenylalanine or tryptophan, this CDR3 likely stems from a read error. The chain recombines TRBV6-1 with TRBJ1-1; D gene uncertain. This CDR3 has 15 amino acids. Germline lookup yields CDR1 MNHNS and CDR2 SASEGT. CDR3 protein: CASSGFRFYGSEAFS. CDR3 DNA sequence: TGCGCCAGCAGTGGATTTAGGTTTTACGGTTCTGAAGCTTTCTCT.

About this clonotype: At one boundary the junction diverges from the germline segment, which might be a read error. The V gene is TRBV4-3, the J gene TRBJ2-1, with a weak D call TRBD2 (6 bases). CDR1 LGHNA and CDR2 YSLEER come from the germline V gene. CDR3 length: 17 amino acids. CDR3 nucleotides: TGCGCCAACAGCCCGAATGGCGGGCTAGCGAGAGGAAGTGAGCAGTTCTTT. Translating gives CANSPNGGLARGSEQFF.

The V call is TRBV6-6, the J call TRBJ1-5; D ambiguous. Germline assignment: CDR1 MNHNY and CDR2 SVGAGI (reference sequence). The CDR3 has 12 amino acids. The ends were cut back, 2 bases at V and 3 bases at J, with 2 bases in the middle. CDR3: CASSYNNQPQHF. CDR3 nucleotides: TGTGCCAGCAGTTACAACAATCAGCCCCAGCATTTT.

Turning to this clonotype: At one of its ends the junction is not consistent with the germline gene, which may arise from a read error. This chain links TRBV7-2 with TRBJ2-5, with D unclear. This CDR3 has 17 residues. The V gene's germline CDR1 is SGHTA and CDR2 FQGNSA. CDR3 nucleotide sequence: TGTGCCAGCAACTTAGCAGTGGCTAGTGGGTACCAAGAGACCCAGTACTTT. Translation: CASNLAVASGYQETQYF. Using reference TRBV7-2 and TRBJ2-5 for the parts outside the CDR3, the full variable domain is GAGVSQSPSNKVTEKGKDVELRCDPISGHTALYWYRQSLGQGLEFLIYFQGNSAPDKSGLPSDRFSAERTGGSVSTLTIQRTQQEDSAVYLCASNLAVASGYQETQYFGPGTRLLVL.

In the case of this clonotype: The CDR3 carries no conserved terminal phenylalanine or tryptophan, so it likely arises from a read error. The DNA is omitted, as the CDR3 cannot be located on it reliably, and the CDR3 follows TCRdb's listing. The chain employs TRBV6-5 and TRBJ2-7. The CDR3 spans 15 residues, counting both ends. The germline gives CDR1 MNHEY, CDR2 SVGAGI. The CDR3 loop is CVSSYKYSSSYEHYS.

This clonotype was detected a few times. A much more abundant neighbour one base away suggests this may be a read error. The rearrangement uses TRBV11-1 and TRBJ2-3; D uncertain. Trimming pared 7 bases from V and 2 bases from J, leaving 19 bases between. This CDR3 region has 16 residues. Per the germline V gene, CDR1 is SGHAT and CDR2 is FQDESV (reference sequence). CDR3: CASNLENSRTTDTQYF. In DNA form, the CDR3 reads TGTGCCAGCAACTTGGAGAACTCGCGGACCACAGATACGCAGTATTTT.

As to this clonotype: The junction does not match germline at one end; this may be a read error. The chain couples TRBV13 to TRBJ1-1, with D tentatively TRBD1 (6 bases). From germline, CDR1 is PRHDT and CDR2 FYEKMQ (reference sequence). The CDR3 is made up of 17 amino acids. CDR3: CAGSLGGFGIGGTGAFF. CDR3 coding DNA: TGTGCCGGCAGTTTAGGAGGGTTTGGTATTGGGGGCACTGGAGCTTTCTTT.

For this clonotype: Just one base apart from a much larger clone, this may be a read error. The J gene is TRBJ1-2, the V gene TRBV29-1; 10 bases are shared with TRBD1. Germline V lookup: CDR1 SQVTM, CDR2 ANQGSEA. V lost 1 base, J lost 8 bases, and 13 bases stayed unmatched. The CDR3 extends over 16 amino acids. In DNA, the CDR3 is TGCAGCGTTGAAGCTCAAGGAGACAGGGGGCTCCACGGCTACACCTTC. Translating it yields CSVEAQGDRGLHGYTF.

With regard to this clonotype: The junction departs from germline at one end; a sequencing error may be responsible. The chain recombines TRBV6-2 or TRBV6-3 with TRBJ2-6; D may match TRBD1 or TRBD2 (5 bases each). Germline V gene data show CDR1 as MNHEY and CDR2 as SVGEGT. The CDR3 spans 17 residues. The CDR3 protein is CTSSPPGPYSRANVLTF. The CDR3 DNA is TGTACCAGCAGCCCCCCGGGGCCATACTCTAGGGCCAACGTCCTGACTTTC.

Concerning this clonotype itself: Just one base apart from a much larger clone, this may be a read error. Likely a read error: the CDR3 ends without its conserved phenylalanine or tryptophan. The chain uses TRBV10-3 and TRBJ2-7; 8 nucleotides align to TRBD2. The CDR3 sequence is 13 residues long. Trimming removed 7 bases from V and 6 bases from J; junction bases left unmatched: 8. Germline values: CDR1 ENHRY, CDR2 SYGVKD. CDR3 loop: CAIKPAGAGEQYI. CDR3 in DNA: TGTGCCATCAAACCAGCGGGAGCAGGCGAGCAGTACATC.

About this clonotype: At one end, the junction sequence differs from germline, possibly due to a read error. This chain links TRBV6-2 or TRBV6-3 with TRBJ1-2; a possible D gene is TRBD1 (5 bases). Germline V gene data show CDR1 as MNHEY and CDR2 as SVGEGT. The CDR3 length is 13 residues. The CDR3 DNA sequence: TGTGCCAGCAGCCCACAGGCAGACTATGACTACACCTTC. This codes for CASSPQADYDYTF.

This clonotype was detected once. One junction end disagrees with the germline gene, perhaps due to a read error. This chain connects TRBV6-5 to TRBJ1-2, with 7 bases that match TRBD1. The CDR3 is made up of 13 amino acids. The germline V gene encodes CDR1 MNHEY and CDR2 SVGAGI. CDR3 DNA sequence: TGTGGCAGCAGTCCCAGGACAGGCTATGGCTACACTTTC. It translates to CGSSPRTGYGYTF.

The chain joins TRBV12-3 or TRBV12-4 to TRBJ2-5; no firm D call. The CDR3 length is 15 residues. The V end was cut by 6 bases, the J end by 5 bases, with 19 bases between. CDR3 coding DNA: TGTGCCAGCAGCGCCTACCCCTGGAGCGAGGAGACCCAGTACTTC. Its protein product is CASSAYPWSEETQYF.

The chain has TRBV6-4 and TRBJ2-3; 8 bases line up with TRBD2. The CDR3 is 15 residues long. J was trimmed by 3 bases and V by 2 bases; bases with no gene match: 4. Germline assignment: CDR1 MRHNA and CDR2 SNTAGT. CDR3 in DNA: TGTGCCAGCAGTGACGCGGGGGGTGAAACAGATACGCAGTATTTT. Translation gives CASSDAGGETDTQYF.

In its sample, this clonotype was seen many times. The gene calls are TRBV6-6 and TRBJ1-1; D call uncertain. Germline CDR1 and CDR2: MNHNY and SVGAGI (reference sequence). The V end was cut by 0 bases, the J end by 1 base, with 6 bases between. CDR3 size: 14 residues. The DNA for the CDR3 is TGTGCCAGCAGTTACTCGACTGGGAACACTGAAGCTTTCTTT. Translation: CASSYSTGNTEAFF.

V is TRBV12-3 or TRBV12-4 and J is TRBJ2-2; the match to TRBD2 covers 8 bases. CDR3 length equals 16 residues. V was pared by 10 bases and J by 6 bases, with 16 bases of the junction left unmatched. The CDR3 DNA sequence: TGTGCCACTTCACTCGACGGGAGGGCCAGCGCCGGGGAGCTGTTTTTT. Protein sequence: CATSLDGRASAGELFF.